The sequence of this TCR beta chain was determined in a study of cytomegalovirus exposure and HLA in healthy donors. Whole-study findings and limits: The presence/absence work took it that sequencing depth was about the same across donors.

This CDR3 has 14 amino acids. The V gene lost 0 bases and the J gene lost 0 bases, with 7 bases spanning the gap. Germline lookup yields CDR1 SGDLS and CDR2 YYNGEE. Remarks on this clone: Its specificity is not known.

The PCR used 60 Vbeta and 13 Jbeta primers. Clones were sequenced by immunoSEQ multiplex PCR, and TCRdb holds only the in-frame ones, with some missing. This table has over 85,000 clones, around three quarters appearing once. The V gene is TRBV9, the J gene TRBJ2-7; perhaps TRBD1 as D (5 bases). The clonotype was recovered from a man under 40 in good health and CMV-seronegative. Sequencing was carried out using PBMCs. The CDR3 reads CASSVVDSSYEQYF. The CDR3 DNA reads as TGTGCCAGCAGCGTAGTCGACAGCTCCTACGAGCAGTACTTC.